The clone carrying this TCR beta chain was observed many times. This specimen belongs to a study of T cells in Graves' hyperthyroidism and ophthalmopathy. Study at large: Peripheral blood specimens were obtained at initial diagnosis, prior to any treatment.

Germline-derived CDR1 and CDR2 are MNHNY and SVGAGI (reference sequence). The CDR3 sequence is 17 residues long. V was clipped by 0 bases and J by 3 bases; unmatched bases: 8. Amplification targeted TCR beta CDR3 regions from RNA transcripts. Primed by the HTBI set, a first-round RT-PCR was run on the TCR CDR3. TCRdb re-derived calls from the multiplex PCR reads in MiXCR, one entry per CDR3 protein. The table lists 300,000 to 450,000 distinct CDR3 sequences, just under 15% of them singletons. This TCR was recovered from a woman in her twenties or thirties with Graves' hyperthyroidism. Sequencing was done on a sample of blood. The gene calls are TRBV6-6 and TRBJ2-1; 7 bases are a match to TRBD2. The CDR3 nucleotides are TGTGCCAGCAGTTACTCAGGCCCAGCGGGAATCTACAATGAGCAGTTCTTC. Amino acid sequence: CASSYSGPAGIYNEQFF.